This is a list of T cell receptor beta chains from one sample in a study of OX40 agonist ivuxolimab in advanced cancers. The repertoire was sequenced with immunoSEQ multiplex PCR; TCRdb's copy has only in-frame clones and lacks some. The sample lists around 60,000 clones, 84% occurring once. The starting material was CD4+ or CD8+ T cells sorted from blood, obtained in a trial of the OX40 agonist ivuxolimab. These receptors were collected from an adult with an advanced solid tumor such as melanoma, head and neck, liver or kidney cancer. Both conserved end residues are trimmed from each CDR3. A D gene is named only where the DNA matches it firmly.

j_call d_call v_call cdr3_aa
TRBJ2-5 NA TRBV2 ASSSQAPQETQY
TRBJ1-1 TRBD1 TRBV2 ASSDSRTGVGEAF
TRBJ1-5 NA TRBV11-2 ASSLAGQTYNQPQH
TRBJ2-7 TRBD1 TRBV6-5 ASSRQGASYEQY
TRBJ2-3 TRBD1 TRBV5-8 ASSTGQGASVDTQY
TRBJ1-4 TRBD1 TRBV29-1 SAQGGRDEKLF
TRBJ2-3 TRBD2 TRBV5-1 ASSLATSGRADTQY
TRBJ1-4 NA TRBV5-1 ASSLVEGAEKLF
TRBJ1-2 NA TRBV6-6 ASSSPDRTDTYGYT
TRBJ2-7 TRBD1 TRBV6-5 ASSASRGSYEQY
TRBJ1-5 NA TRBV28 AGKSGGGSQPQH
TRBJ2-7 TRBD2 TRBV4-2 ASSQAKGLL
TRBJ2-7 NA TRBV10-2 ASSESFGGKGEQY
TRBJ2-4 TRBD2 TRBV6-5 ASSYSPSGRDIQY
TRBJ2-2 NA TRBV5-8 ASSKETGRWDTGELF
TRBJ2-2 NA TRBV11-1 ASSLNEVGELF
TRBJ2-5 NA TRBV7-3 ASSPDGSQETQY
TRBJ1-2 TRBD1 TRBV2 ASSAQGAGYT
NA NA TRBV7-6 ASSLDTAYEQY
TRBJ1-1 NA TRBV6-4 ASSDPARGNTEAF
TRBJ2-6 NA TRBV10-3 AISESKGQGSSGANVLT
TRBJ2-5 NA TRBV7-2 ASSRAPTRETQY
TRBJ2-1 TRBD2 TRBV11-3 ASSLDGREGLDEQF
TRBJ2-1 NA TRBV7-3 ASSFIPGPEQF
TRBJ2-5 NA TRBV5-1 ASSPGGRRIGETQY
TRBJ2-3 NA TRBV19 ASSRRGDTDTQY
TRBJ1-5 TRBD1 TRBV18 ASSPGQGSNQPQH
TRBJ2-3 TRBD2 TRBV2 ASKGLVAIDTQY
TRBJ2-7 NA TRBV7-7 ASSLSAWGEQY
TRBJ1-4 TRBD1 TRBV15 ATSGRDSGGEKLF
TRBJ2-1 NA TRBV9 ASSVVGTNEQF
TRBJ1-5 NA TRBV7-2 ASSLGGNSNQPQH
TRBJ2-3 TRBD2 TRBV30 ACSPGTSGITDTQY
TRBJ2-3 NA TRBV5-4 ASNDGGTDTDTQY
TRBJ2-2 NA TRBV30 AWSVGDRRTGELF
TRBJ1-4 TRBD1 TRBV2 ASIRGGGVGEKLF
TRBJ1-3 NA TRBV6-1 ASSEAEDTGNTIY
TRBJ2-7 TRBD1 TRBV5-1 ASRPGQGSEQY
TRBJ1-3 TRBD1 TRBV2 ASSLQGRDTIY
TRBJ2-1 NA TRBV19 ASSISLVYEQF
TRBJ1-1 NA TRBV30 AWSQMGATVNTEAF
TRBJ2-4 TRBD2 TRBV5-1 ASSPTGTSGGNIQY
TRBJ2-1 TRBD1 TRBV18 ASSGTDYNEQF
TRBJ2-3 NA TRBV7-9 ASSRGGGTDTQY
TRBJ2-1 NA TRBV7-2 ASSLVLNEQF
TRBJ1-1 TRBD1 TRBV29-1 SVNRQGLSEAF
TRBJ1-6 NA TRBV7-2 ASSLGLSPLH
TRBJ2-1 TRBD2 TRBV5-4 ASSNPWGGDAYNEQF
TRBJ1-6 TRBD1 TRBV2 ASSPDRGDSPLH
TRBJ2-5 NA TRBV6-1 ASRETHRETQY
TRBJ2-5 NA TRBV2 ASSVDSLSLGETQY
TRBJ2-1 NA TRBV28 ASSNPRGTAHQF
TRBJ2-7 NA TRBV30 AGGRTMAEQY
TRBJ1-1 TRBD1 TRBV28 ASSLLETGPMEAF
TRBJ2-7 NA TRBV6-5 ASSLNRAAYEQY
TRBJ2-3 NA TRBV28 ASSLSETDTQY
TRBJ2-5 NA TRBV10-1 ASSELNGETQY
TRBJ2-3 TRBD2 TRBV5-1 ASSLGLAATGDTQY
TRBJ1-4 NA TRBV9 ASSVRSGSEKLF
TRBJ1-2 TRBD1 TRBV7-9 ASSLDGTGLGYT